This T cell receptor beta chain is from a study of shared clonotypes between healthy human individuals. About the research overall: Sampling drew on donors who were two women and a few men aged 18 to 49.

Template for every sorted-subset replicate PCR totaled about 0.2 ug DNA, 25,000 to 30,000 T cell genomes. The data were produced by immunoSEQ multiplex PCR, yet TCRdb's version contains in-frame clones alone and is incomplete. The data contain a few hundred thousand clones, around 95% of them seen just once; the ten biggest clones take up 0.085% to 0.11%. Germline V gives CDR1 MNHNY, CDR2 SVGAGI (reference sequence). Deletions cut 7 bases from V and 4 bases from J, with 17 bases between. The CDR3 length is 15 residues. As defined, naive CD8 cells were CD45RO-negative and positively selected for CCR7, with terminally differentiated effector memory CD45RA+ cells excluded.

This TCR derives from a woman in her thirties in good health. The material sequenced was naive CD8+ T cells sorted from blood. The gene calls are TRBV6-6 and TRBJ1-3, with D maybe TRBD1 (5 bases). In DNA form, the CDR3 reads TGTGCCAGCAAAGCCAGGGAGGCGGAGGGAAACACCATATATTTT. It is translated as CASKAREAEGNTIYF.